The subject of this entry is one T cell receptor (beta chain). The data were taken from a study of blood T cell repertoires in COVID-19. Across the whole study: Sites across the United States, Italy and Spain contributed samples from acute and convalescent COVID-19.

Trimming cost V 3 bases and J 5 bases, with 26 bases left between them. This CDR3 region has 18 residues. Germline CDR1 reads SGHRS; CDR2 reads YFSETQ. Authors' data handling: Reference gene primer amplification gave nucleated cell count estimates. This table comes from immunoSEQ multiplex PCR, and its TCRdb copy is limited to in-frame clones, with some not included. V and J calls and clone size are as listed in that table; D and trimming were resolved from the DNA. The repertoire consists of 100,000 to 150,000 clones, with approximately 80% occurring once and the leading ten covering roughly 10%. Sample: peripheral blood. The source is a man in his sixties with acute or convalescent COVID-19. This sequence joins TRBV5-1 and TRBJ1-2; possibly TRBD1 for D (5 bases). In DNA form, the CDR3 reads TGCGCCAGCAGCTCAAATCTCTGGACGGGGGACTCTGGGTATGGCTACACCTTC. Translating gives CASSSNLWTGDSGYGYTF.